This T cell receptor (beta chain) was profiled in a study of blood T cell repertoires in COVID-19. About the research overall: From T cells, B-cell-depleted T cells, or PBMCs came the material, which was cDNA or gDNA.

Patients from Seattle were sampled longitudinally, starting during active infection. Looked up from germline, CDR1 is SNHLY and CDR2 is FYNNEI. Losses at the gene ends were 8 bases for V and 7 bases for J; bases not matched to a gene: 8. The CDR3 is made up of 15 amino acids. Per the study methods: For nucleated cells, counts were estimated from reference gene primer amplification. Clones were read by immunoSEQ multiplex PCR, and TCRdb kept only the in-frame ones, dropping some. Clonal size and the V and J genes are those of that table, whereas D and trimming came from the DNA. The sample records around 180,000 clones, about 84% being singletons.

The chain joins TRBV2 to TRBJ2-4; 13 bases map to TRBD2. Sequenced sample: peripheral blood. This TCR came from a person between 65 and 80 years old with COVID-19, enrolled during active disease. CDR3 nucleotides: TGTGCCAGCGGGCGGACTAGCGGGAGTGGGAACATTCAGTACTTC. Translation gives CASGRTSGSGNIQYF.